The 3 T cell receptor beta chains below come from one sample, sequenced in a study of shared clonotypes between healthy human individuals. Only in-frame clones appear in the TCRdb table, and some are missing; sequencing was by immunoSEQ multiplex PCR. The table shows millions of clones, with 85% to 95% occurring only once. Sample: naive CD4+ T cells sorted from blood. Documented subset: CD45RA+ positively selected. The source of these receptors is a man aged 18 to 30 in good health.

The V call is TRBV29-1, the J call TRBJ1-5, with D perhaps matching TRBD1 (6 bases). From germline, CDR1 is SQVTM and CDR2 ANQGSEA. The germline V and J ends were trimmed by 4 bases and 2 bases, with 21 bases remaining between them. CDR3 size: 17 residues. CDR3 sequence reads: CSVGGGEGNIGNQPQHF. CDR3 nucleotide sequence: TGCAGCGTTGGAGGGGGAGAGGGGAATATTGGCAATCAGCCCCAGCATTTT. Based on the CDR3 plus reference TRBV29-1 and TRBJ1-5, the full variable domain is SAVISQKPSRDICQRGTSLTIQCQVDSQVTMMFWYRQQPGQSLTLIATANQGSEATYESGFVIDKFPISRPNLTFSTLTVSNMSPEDSSIYLCSVGGGEGNIGNQPQHFGDGTRLSIL.

The genes are TRBV30 and TRBJ1-2; D remains ambiguous. Trimming removed 2 bases from V and 8 bases from J, with 12 bases in between. Germline values: CDR1 GTSNPN, CDR2 SVGIG (reference sequence). The CDR3 contains 12 residues. The CDR3 here is CAWSRSWEGYTF. The CDR3, as DNA: TGTGCCTGGAGTAGGAGTTGGGAGGGCTACACCTTC.

The V and J genes are TRBV28 and TRBJ1-2, with 7 bases fitting TRBD1. Germline-derived CDR1 and CDR2 are MDHEN and SYDVKM. The ends lost 1 base at V and 0 bases at J; junction bases unmatched: 5. CDR3 length equals 16 residues. CDR3 in DNA: TGTGCCAGCAGTTTATCGGGACAGTTAGCTAACTATGGCTACACCTTC. This sequence encodes CASSLSGQLANYGYTF.